These 6 T cell receptor beta chains came from one sample sequenced in a study of shared clonotypes between healthy human individuals. Assay: immunoSEQ multiplex PCR; the TCRdb copy retains only in-frame clones and omits some. The data contain around 1 million clones, 76% of them singletons. The sequenced material came from memory CD4+ T cells sorted from blood. Subset meaning: CD45RA-negative fraction. The origin of the receptors is a man aged 18 to 35 in good health.

There are a few counts of this clone. The chain uses TRBV7-2 and TRBJ1-6, with no clear D. This CDR3 has 14 amino acids. CDR1 and CDR2 from the germline V gene are SGHTA and FQGNSA. Between the trimmed V and J ends, which lost 1 base and 7 bases, there was a span of 8 bases. CDR3 bases: TGTGCCAGCAGCTTAGGTCAGCAGAATTCACCCCTCCACTTT. It is translated as CASSLGQQNSPLHF.

The V gene is TRBV7-9, the J gene TRBJ2-3; TRBD2 agrees at 14 bases. J gave up 2 bases and V 5 bases, and 6 bases lay outside the gene matches. The CDR3 consists of 17 residues. CDR1 and CDR2 (germline): SEHNR, FQNEAQ (reference sequence). For the CDR3, the DNA is TGTGCCAGCAGCCCCGGGACTAGCGGGGGACCCACAGATACGCAGTATTTT. Its protein product is CASSPGTSGGPTDTQYF.

The CDR3 loop reads CASSGLRPWLAGDADTQYF. CDR3 DNA sequence: TGTGCCAGTAGCGGCCTACGGCCGTGGCTAGCGGGAGATGCAGATACGCAGTATTTT. The V call is TRBV19, the J call TRBJ2-3; 10 bases fit TRBD2. V shed 6 bases and J 4 bases; nucleotides not matched to a gene: 19. The CDR3 consists of 19 residues. Germline V gene data show CDR1 as LNHDA and CDR2 as SQIVND (reference sequence).

This clone appeared a few times. The J gene is TRBJ1-1, the V gene TRBV7-2, with TRBD1 as a possible D gene (6 bases). The CDR3 is 13 amino acids. CDR1 is SGHTA and CDR2 is FQGNSA in the germline V gene. The germline V and J ends were trimmed by 6 bases and 11 bases, with 19 bases remaining between them. The CDR3 here is CASSYPGGGKAFF. Written as DNA, the CDR3 is TGTGCCAGCAGTTACCCCGGAGGGGGGAAGGCTTTCTTT.

The chain recombines TRBV9 with TRBJ1-2; no reliable D call. The CDR3 has 15 residues. V lost 6 bases, J lost 4 bases, and 19 bases lay in between. CDR1 and CDR2 from the germline V gene are SGDLS and YYNGEE. The CDR3 protein is CASNKDSDGFYGYTF. The CDR3 DNA reads as TGTGCCAGCAACAAAGACTCGGACGGCTTCTATGGCTACACCTTC.

The chain uses TRBV6-1 and TRBJ2-3; TRBD1 is a possible D gene (7 bases). Germline CDR1 MNHNS, CDR2 SASEGT. The V gene lost 7 bases and the J gene lost 2 bases, with 16 bases spanning the gap. The CDR3 runs to 15 residues. CDR3 in amino acids: CASTLQGGYTDTQYF. In nucleotides, the CDR3 is TGTGCCAGCACCCTCCAGGGGGGCTACACAGATACGCAGTATTTT.